This paragraph covers one T cell receptor beta chain sequence. Measured with immunoSEQ multiplex PCR; TCRdb has only the in-frame clones, and not every one. The sample includes about 110,000 clones, about 91% of them seen just once. The entry originates in a study of T cell responses to AZD1222 COVID-19 vaccine. Across the study: Combined were second doses at about 4 or about 12 weeks.

Looked up from germline, CDR1 is MNHEY and CDR2 is SVGEGT. The CDR3 runs 16 residues. The V and J ends lost 6 bases and 7 bases, in that order; junction bases with no gene match: 12. The chain couples TRBV6-2 or TRBV6-3 to TRBJ2-1; 10 bases are shared with TRBD2. The source of this sequence is an adult in good health. The sequencing used peripheral blood, collected on day 0 of AZD1222 vaccination. CDR3 nucleotide sequence: TGTGCCAGCAGCCTATGGGAAACTAGCGGGGTTAATGAGCAGTTCTTC. Its translation: CASSLWETSGVNEQFF.